These 10 T cell receptor beta chains came from one sample sequenced in a study of read filtering for tumor transcriptome and immune sequencing. From roughly 0.4 ug of RNA, a library with molecular barcoded alpha/delta and beta/gamma adaptors was made. TCRdb ran MiXCR on the reads and lists one entry per CDR3 protein. The table includes fewer than 75,000 distinct CDR3 sequences, around a fifth detected once. The specimen sequenced was a population of CD138-negative cells sorted from bone marrow. These receptors all stem from a donor at least 40 years old with multiple myeloma.

To note about this clonotype: This CDR3 is missing its conserved last phenylalanine or tryptophan, likely due to a read error. V usage is TRBV20-1 and J usage is TRBJ2-1, with 11 bases aligning to TRBD2. Germline values: CDR1 DFQATT, CDR2 SNEGSKA (reference sequence). This CDR3 has 14 amino acids. V gave up 5 bases and J gave up 10 bases; unmatched junction bases: 10. The CDR3 nucleotides are TGCAGTGCTGAGACTAGCGGGGCATCCTACGAGCAGTTCCTC. It is translated as CSAETSGASYEQFL.

There are many counts of this clonotype. The V and J genes are TRBV20-1 and TRBJ2-2, with 14 nucleotides matching TRBD2. V shed 3 bases and J 1 base; nucleotides not matched to a gene: 10. This CDR3 is built from 19 residues. CDR1 is DFQATT and CDR2 is SNEGSKA in the germline V gene (reference sequence). The CDR3 region has the DNA TGCAGTGCTAGGGGGGGACTAGCGGGAGAGACCGAGAACACCGGGGAGCTGTTTTTT. This sequence encodes CSARGGLAGETENTGELFF.

This clonotype has a count of ten or more. The gene calls are TRBV29-1 and TRBJ1-5; tentative D call: TRBD1 (5 bases). Germline V lookup: CDR1 SQVTM, CDR2 ANQGSEA. This CDR3 spans 14 amino acids. The V end was cut by 1 base, the J end by 1 base, with 8 bases between. In DNA, the CDR3 is TGCAGCGTTGAAGTGGGGGACAGCAATCAGCCCCAGCATTTT. Translated, it gives CSVEVGDSNQPQHF.

The table lists this clonotype with many counts. This chain joins TRBV29-1 and TRBJ2-1; D is unclear. From germline, CDR1 is SQVTM and CDR2 ANQGSEA. Trimming removed 5 bases from V and 3 bases from J, with 8 bases in between. The CDR3 length is 12 residues. Here the CDR3 reads CSVILIYNEQFF. The CDR3 bases are TGCAGCGTTATATTAATCTACAATGAGCAGTTCTTC.

Ten or more counts support this clonotype. V and J are TRBV6-5 and TRBJ2-2; 8 bases line up with TRBD1. This CDR3 has 15 amino acids. Trimming took 2 bases from V and 6 from J; bases not matched to a gene: 5. Germline CDR1 is MNHEY and CDR2 is SVGAGI. Here the CDR3 DNA reads TGTGCCAGCAGTTACGGACAGGGTATCGCCGGGGAGCTGTTTTTT. This gives the protein CASSYGQGIAGELFF.

In this sample, this clonotype turned up many times. The V gene is TRBV6-1, the J gene TRBJ1-1, with 7 positions matching TRBD1. V lost 4 bases, J lost 8 bases, and 10 bases stayed unmatched. Per the germline V gene, CDR1 is MNHNS and CDR2 is SASEGT. The CDR3 has 14 amino acids. The CDR3 reads CASSGLDRRSEAFF. The CDR3 region has the DNA TGTGCCAGCAGTGGGTTGGACAGGAGGAGCGAAGCTTTCTTT.

Turning to this clonotype: Just one base apart from a much larger clone, this may be a read error. The V gene is TRBV5-6, the J gene TRBJ1-5; D ambiguous. The CDR3 is 16 amino acids. The germline CDR1 and CDR2 sequences are SGHDT and YYEEEE. In nucleotides, the CDR3 is TGTGCCTGCAGCTTGTACGGTCGTAGTAGCAATCAGCCCCAGCATTTT. This translates into CACSLYGRSSNQPQHF.

As regards this clonotype: Just one base apart from a much larger clone, this may be a read error. In nucleotides, the CDR3 is TGTGCCAGCAACCATGGGGGGGCCCCGCAAGAGACCCAGTACTTC. Its translation: CASNHGGAPQETQYF. The chain combines TRBV11-2 with TRBJ2-5, with D maybe TRBD2 (7 bases). Trimming removed 7 bases at V and 2 bases at J, with 17 bases between. The CDR3 spans 15 residues. Per the germline V gene, CDR1 is SGHAT and CDR2 is FQNNGV. The entire variable domain, with the rest obtained from reference TRBV11-2 and TRBJ2-5, is as follows: EAGVAQSPRYKIIEKRQSVAFWCNPISGHATLYWYQQILGQGPKLLIQFQNNGVVDDSQLPKDRFSAERLKGVDSTLKIQPAKLEDSAVYLCASNHGGAPQETQYFGPGTRLLVL.

Concerning this clonotype itself: A much bigger clone sits one base away, suggesting this may be a read error. The gene calls are TRBV4-2 and TRBJ2-7; D unclear. CDR3 length equals 13 residues. V lost 0 bases and J lost 7, with 10 bases in between. CDR1 is LGHNA, CDR2 YNFKEQ, per germline. The CDR3 DNA sequence: TGTGCCAGCAGCCAAGATTTAGGGAATGAGCAGTACTTC. Translated, it gives CASSQDLGNEQYF.

In its sample, this clonotype was seen many times. The CDR3 reads CASSLNGGETQYF. CDR3 DNA sequence: TGTGCCAGCAGTTTAAATGGTGGAGAGACCCAGTACTTC. This chain connects TRBV28 to TRBJ2-5; no definite D call. The CDR3 spans 13 residues. Germline CDR1 reads MDHEN; CDR2 reads SYDVKM. The germline V and J ends were trimmed by 2 bases and 4 bases, with 8 bases remaining between them.